This is a list of T cell receptor beta chains from one sample in a study of T cell responses to AZD1222 COVID-19 vaccine. This table comes from immunoSEQ multiplex PCR, and its TCRdb copy is limited to in-frame clones, with some not included. The sample consists of approximately 99,000 clones, 91% of them appearing once. The sample here was peripheral blood, taken 28 days after the second AZD1222 dose. These receptors were collected from an adult who received the AZD1222 COVID-19 vaccine. CDR3s include the opening cysteine and the closing phenylalanine or tryptophan. Fields, in order: CDR3 protein, CDR3 DNA, clone size, J gene, V gene, D gene, CDR3 length. The D gene is left open where the match is weak. The size of a clone is reported for some rows only, either as once, few or many, or as a class for expanded clones.

CDR3 protein: CASRTSGLGFNEQFF
CDR3 DNA: TGTGCCAGCAGAACGTCGGGACTAGGGTTCAATGAGCAGTTCTTC
clone size: -
J gene: TRBJ2-1
V gene: TRBV6-5
D gene: TRBD2
CDR3 length: 15

CDR3 protein: CATSRDRGQGSPLHF
CDR3 DNA: TGTGCCACCAGCAGAGATAGGGGACAGGGTTCACCCCTCCACTTT
clone size: -
J gene: TRBJ1-6
V gene: TRBV15
D gene: TRBD1
CDR3 length: 15

CDR3 protein: CASSTQSGGYTF
CDR3 DNA: TGTGCCAGCAGTACCCAATCGGGAGGCTACACCTTC
clone size: -
J gene: TRBJ1-2
V gene: TRBV6-6
D gene: -
CDR3 length: 12

CDR3 protein: CASADRANYGYTF
CDR3 DNA: TGTGCCAGCGCGGACAGGGCTAACTATGGCTACACCTTC
clone size: -
J gene: TRBJ1-2
V gene: TRBV2
D gene: TRBD1
CDR3 length: 13

CDR3 protein: CASGGSGRTEAFF
CDR3 DNA: TGTGCCAGCGGTGGGTCGGGTCGGACTGAAGCTTTCTTT
clone size: -
J gene: TRBJ1-1
V gene: TRBV6-6
D gene: -
CDR3 length: 13

CDR3 protein: CASSLQGWDEAFF
CDR3 DNA: TGTGCCAGCAGCTTACAGGGGTGGGATGAAGCTTTCTTT
clone size: -
J gene: TRBJ1-1
V gene: TRBV13
D gene: -
CDR3 length: 13

CDR3 protein: CASSLALQTSGANVLTF
CDR3 DNA: TGTGCCAGCAGCTTAGCGCTTCAAACCTCTGGGGCCAACGTCCTGACTTTC
clone size: once
J gene: TRBJ2-6
V gene: TRBV7-2
D gene: -
CDR3 length: 17

CDR3 protein: CASSTTGNEQYF
CDR3 DNA: TGTGCCAGTAGTACGACAGGGAACGAGCAGTACTTC
clone size: once
J gene: TRBJ2-7
V gene: TRBV19
D gene: TRBD1
CDR3 length: 12

CDR3 protein: CASSLETGGSGNTIYF
CDR3 DNA: TGCGCCAGCAGCTTGGAGACAGGCGGCTCTGGAAACACCATATATTTT
clone size: -
J gene: TRBJ1-3
V gene: TRBV5-1
D gene: -
CDR3 length: 16

CDR3 protein: CASGTAGRYEQYF
CDR3 DNA: TGTGCCAGCGGTACGGCGGGAAGGTACGAGCAGTACTTC
clone size: -
J gene: TRBJ2-7
V gene: TRBV5-4
D gene: -
CDR3 length: 13

CDR3 protein: CASSLGVTDTQYF
CDR3 DNA: TGTGCCAGCAGTTTAGGGGTCACAGATACGCAGTATTTT
clone size: medium-sized
J gene: TRBJ2-3
V gene: TRBV27
D gene: -
CDR3 length: 13

CDR3 protein: CASTSRDREKGYTF
CDR3 DNA: TGTGCCAGCACCTCTCGGGACAGGGAAAAGGGCTACACCTTC
clone size: -
J gene: TRBJ1-2
V gene: TRBV5-4
D gene: TRBD1
CDR3 length: 14

CDR3 protein: CASSWGAGGPNNEQFF
CDR3 DNA: TGTGCCAGCAGCTGGGGAGCGGGAGGCCCCAACAATGAGCAGTTCTTC
clone size: -
J gene: TRBJ2-1
V gene: TRBV7-8
D gene: TRBD2
CDR3 length: 16

CDR3 protein: CASSSASSIGGGELFF
CDR3 DNA: TGTGCCAGTAGTTCGGCTAGCTCAATCGGTGGCGGGGAGCTGTTTTTT
clone size: -
J gene: TRBJ2-2
V gene: TRBV19
D gene: -
CDR3 length: 16

CDR3 protein: CASWDSYEQYF
CDR3 DNA: TGTGCCAGCTGGGATTCCTACGAGCAGTACTTC
clone size: -
J gene: TRBJ2-7
V gene: TRBV28
D gene: -
CDR3 length: 11

CDR3 protein: CASSEAIRVAGANVLTF
CDR3 DNA: TGTGCCAGCAGTGAAGCGATCAGGGTCGCTGGGGCCAACGTCCTGACTTTC
clone size: -
J gene: TRBJ2-6
V gene: TRBV6-1
D gene: -
CDR3 length: 17

CDR3 protein: CASSPRRDKETQYF
CDR3 DNA: TGTGCCAGCAGTCCAAGGCGGGACAAGGAGACCCAGTACTTC
clone size: -
J gene: TRBJ2-5
V gene: TRBV6-5
D gene: -
CDR3 length: 14

CDR3 protein: CASSSEGIVGYTF
CDR3 DNA: TGCGCCAGCAGTTCCGAGGGGATTGTTGGCTACACCTTC
clone size: -
J gene: TRBJ1-2
V gene: TRBV5-1
D gene: -
CDR3 length: 13

CDR3 protein: CASSRGGSSYEQYF
CDR3 DNA: TGTGCCAGCAGCCGGGGGGGTAGCTCCTACGAGCAGTACTTC
clone size: -
J gene: TRBJ2-7
V gene: TRBV6-2/TRBV6-3
D gene: TRBD2
CDR3 length: 14

CDR3 protein: CASSLVQGRQPQHF
CDR3 DNA: TGTGCCAGCAGCTTAGTACAGGGACGTCAGCCCCAGCATTTT
clone size: once
J gene: TRBJ1-5
V gene: TRBV7-2
D gene: -
CDR3 length: 14

CDR3 protein: CASIRDSMNTGELFF
CDR3 DNA: TGTGCCAGCATTCGGGACTCTATGAACACCGGGGAGCTGTTTTTT
clone size: -
J gene: TRBJ2-2
V gene: TRBV6-6
D gene: -
CDR3 length: 15

CDR3 protein: CASSFGQGAPNEQFF
CDR3 DNA: TGTGCCAGCAGTTTTGGGCAGGGGGCGCCTAATGAGCAGTTCTTC
clone size: -
J gene: TRBJ2-1
V gene: TRBV27
D gene: TRBD1
CDR3 length: 15

CDR3 protein: CASSFTSTGGREKLFF
CDR3 DNA: TGTGCCAGCAGCTTTACTTCGACAGGGGGGAGGGAAAAACTGTTTTTT
clone size: -
J gene: TRBJ1-4
V gene: TRBV7-2
D gene: TRBD1
CDR3 length: 16

CDR3 protein: CASSAPGLGPNTEAFF
CDR3 DNA: TGTGCCAGCAGCGCCCCGGGCTTAGGGCCGAACACTGAAGCTTTCTTT
clone size: -
J gene: TRBJ1-1
V gene: TRBV5-8
D gene: -
CDR3 length: 16

CDR3 protein: CAISDGFRARPNTEAFF
CDR3 DNA: TGTGCCATCAGTGACGGGTTTAGGGCCAGACCGAACACTGAAGCTTTCTTT
clone size: -
J gene: TRBJ1-1
V gene: TRBV10-3
D gene: -
CDR3 length: 17

CDR3 protein: CASSGPGQGFANTGELFF
CDR3 DNA: TGTGCCAGCAGTGGGCCGGGACAGGGCTTCGCGAACACCGGGGAGCTGTTTTTT
clone size: once
J gene: TRBJ2-2
V gene: TRBV25-1
D gene: TRBD1
CDR3 length: 18

CDR3 protein: CASSAGLAGDTGELFF
CDR3 DNA: TGTGCCAGCAGCGCCGGACTAGCGGGAGACACCGGGGAGCTGTTTTTT
clone size: -
J gene: TRBJ2-2
V gene: TRBV11-3
D gene: TRBD2
CDR3 length: 16

CDR3 protein: CASSLGTSGSTDTQYF
CDR3 DNA: TGCGCCAGCAGCTTGGGGACTAGCGGGAGCACAGATACGCAGTATTTT
clone size: -
J gene: TRBJ2-3
V gene: TRBV5-1
D gene: TRBD2
CDR3 length: 16

CDR3 protein: CASSTDRANPGDIQYF
CDR3 DNA: TGTGCCAGCAGCACGGACAGGGCTAACCCGGGGGACATTCAGTACTTC
clone size: -
J gene: TRBJ2-4
V gene: TRBV5-4
D gene: TRBD1
CDR3 length: 16

CDR3 protein: CAISAPGLAGVNEQFF
CDR3 DNA: TGTGCCATCAGTGCTCCAGGACTAGCGGGAGTTAATGAGCAGTTCTTC
clone size: once
J gene: TRBJ2-1
V gene: TRBV10-3
D gene: TRBD2
CDR3 length: 16

CDR3 protein: CASSSRADEQYF
CDR3 DNA: TGTGCCAGCTCATCCCGGGCAGACGAGCAGTACTTC
clone size: -
J gene: TRBJ2-7
V gene: TRBV18
D gene: -
CDR3 length: 12

CDR3 protein: CASSQEAFGRGDTQYF
CDR3 DNA: TGTGCCAGCAGCCAAGAAGCCTTCGGGAGGGGAGATACGCAGTATTTT
clone size: few
J gene: TRBJ2-3
V gene: TRBV3-1/TRBV3-2
D gene: TRBD2
CDR3 length: 16

CDR3 protein: CASSGRLQYGYTF
CDR3 DNA: TGTGCCAGCAGTGGACGTCTCCAGTATGGCTACACCTTC
clone size: -
J gene: TRBJ1-2
V gene: TRBV27
D gene: -
CDR3 length: 13

CDR3 protein: CASRDSLKEKLFF
CDR3 DNA: TGTGCCAGCCGGGACAGCCTCAAAGAAAAACTGTTTTTT
clone size: -
J gene: TRBJ1-4
V gene: TRBV25-1
D gene: TRBD1
CDR3 length: 13

CDR3 protein: CASSPGLAGGLVEQYF
CDR3 DNA: TGTGCCAGCAGTCCGGGACTAGCGGGAGGGCTGGTCGAGCAGTACTTC
clone size: -
J gene: TRBJ2-7
V gene: TRBV28
D gene: TRBD2
CDR3 length: 16

CDR3 protein: CASSQEQVRAPDGYTF
CDR3 DNA: TGCGCCAGCAGCCAAGAACAGGTGAGAGCCCCTGATGGCTACACCTTC
clone size: once
J gene: TRBJ1-2
V gene: TRBV4-1
D gene: -
CDR3 length: 16

CDR3 protein: CASSIGVPRGGPNTEAFF
CDR3 DNA: TGTGCCAGTAGTATAGGCGTTCCACGGGGGGGACCGAACACTGAAGCTTTCTTT
clone size: -
J gene: TRBJ1-1
V gene: TRBV19
D gene: -
CDR3 length: 18